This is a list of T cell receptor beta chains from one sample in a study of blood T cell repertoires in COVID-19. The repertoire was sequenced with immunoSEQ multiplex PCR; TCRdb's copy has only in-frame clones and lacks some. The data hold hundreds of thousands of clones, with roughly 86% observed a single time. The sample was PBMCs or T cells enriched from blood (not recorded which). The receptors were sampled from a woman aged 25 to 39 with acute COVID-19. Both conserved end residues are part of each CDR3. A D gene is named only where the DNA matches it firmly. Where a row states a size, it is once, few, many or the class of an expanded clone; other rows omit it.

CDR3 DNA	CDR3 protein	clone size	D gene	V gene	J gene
TGTGCCAGCAGCCGTCACCCGGGACAGGGCCAGCCCCAGCATTTT	CASSRHPGQGQPQHF	NA	TRBD1	TRBV7-2	TRBJ1-5
TGTGCCAGCAGCCATACTGACAATCAGCCCCAGCATTTT	CASSHTDNQPQHF	NA	NA	TRBV3-1/TRBV3-2	TRBJ1-5
TGCGCCAGCAGTGTGGGACAGGGGCCAGATACGCAGTATTTT	CASSVGQGPDTQYF	NA	TRBD1	TRBV10-2	TRBJ2-3
TGTGCCAGCAGCACCGCGGGGACCCCCTACAATGAGCAGTTCTTC	CASSTAGTPYNEQFF	NA	NA	TRBV7-2	TRBJ2-1
TGCGCCAGCAGCTTGGAAGCGGGGGGACAGGGGCGGGAGCAGTACTTC	CASSLEAGGQGREQYF	NA	NA	TRBV5-1	TRBJ2-7
TGTGCCAGCAGCTTGGTAGGAGATAGCAATCAGCCCCAGCATTTT	CASSLVGDSNQPQHF	NA	NA	TRBV5-6	TRBJ1-5
TGTGCCTGGAGTCGGCGAGGGTACACTGAAGCTTTCTTT	CAWSRRGYTEAFF	NA	NA	TRBV30	TRBJ1-1
TGCGCCAGCAGCCAAGTCCTTCGGCAGGGTTTGGGTGAAAAACTGTTTTTT	CASSQVLRQGLGEKLFF	NA	NA	TRBV4-3	TRBJ1-4
TGTGCCAGCAGTGAACTAGCGGGGGGAAACAATGAGCAGTTCTTC	CASSELAGGNNEQFF	many	TRBD2	TRBV6-4	TRBJ2-1
TGTGCCAGCAGCTTAAGGGGTTATTCACCCCTCCACTTT	CASSLRGYSPLHF	NA	NA	TRBV11-2	TRBJ1-6
TGCGCCAGCAGCCACGACGGGGACTATGGCTACACCTTC	CASSHDGDYGYTF	NA	NA	TRBV10-1	TRBJ1-2
TGTGCCAGCAGGGCCGGACAGGTCCCCCACAATGAGCAGTTCTTC	CASRAGQVPHNEQFF	NA	TRBD1	TRBV2	TRBJ2-1
TGTGCCAGCAGCCAGCCACACAGGGGAGGAGAGACCCAGTACTTC	CASSQPHRGGETQYF	NA	NA	TRBV3-1/TRBV3-2	TRBJ2-5
TGTGCCAGCAGCCCTCGGACCGGGGGTCACCAAGAGACCCAGTACTTC	CASSPRTGGHQETQYF	NA	NA	TRBV9	TRBJ2-5
TGTGCCAGCAGCGGAAATGACAGGTCCGGTGAGCAGTTCTTC	CASSGNDRSGEQFF	NA	NA	TRBV7-9	TRBJ2-1
TGTGCCAGCAGCCAAGATTTGCCCCGGGCAGATACGCAGTATTTT	CASSQDLPRADTQYF	NA	NA	TRBV3-1/TRBV3-2	TRBJ2-3
TGTGCCAGCACTGGACTAGCGGTATCAGAGACCCAGTACTTC	CASTGLAVSETQYF	NA	TRBD2	TRBV6-5	TRBJ2-5
TGTGCCAGCAGTCCCTACCCGGGACAGAAGAATGAAGCTTTCTTT	CASSPYPGQKNEAFF	NA	TRBD1	TRBV6-5	TRBJ1-1
TGCGCCAGCAGCTTTTCCGGGACAAGAGTATACGAGCAGTACTTC	CASSFSGTRVYEQYF	NA	NA	TRBV5-1	TRBJ2-7
TGCGCCAGCAAGGAACCGCCTAGCACTGAAGCTTTCTTT	CASKEPPSTEAFF	few	NA	TRBV5-1	TRBJ1-1
TGTGCTAGTGGTTCAGGATATAGCAATCAGCCCCAGCATTTT	CASGSGYSNQPQHF	NA	NA	TRBV12-5	TRBJ1-5
TGCGCCAGCAGCCAAACCGGGACAGTCCATTTGGGTGAGCAGTTCTTC	CASSQTGTVHLGEQFF	NA	TRBD1	TRBV4-1	TRBJ2-1
TGCAGCGTTGAAAGACTAGCGGCACACACCGGGGAGCTGTTTTTT	CSVERLAAHTGELFF	NA	TRBD2	TRBV29-1	TRBJ2-2
TGTGCCAGCAGCTCCTCACAGGGGGAAATTGGTTCACCCCTCCACTTT	CASSSSQGEIGSPLHF	NA	TRBD1	TRBV7-8	TRBJ1-6
TGTGCCAGCAGCTCGTACAGGGTTGGCTCACCCCTCCACTTT	CASSSYRVGSPLHF	few	NA	TRBV13	TRBJ1-6
TGTGCCAGCAAGACACAGTTTTCGAACACTGAAGCTTTCTTT	CASKTQFSNTEAFF	NA	NA	TRBV2	TRBJ1-1
TGTGCCAGCAGTTTACGGGGGGTTGCAGATACGCAGTATTTT	CASSLRGVADTQYF	once	TRBD2	TRBV27	TRBJ2-3
TGTGCCAGCAGCTTATATACAGATACGCAGTATTTT	CASSLYTDTQYF	NA	NA	TRBV7-2	TRBJ2-3
TGTGCCTGGAGTGTACTATACAATGAGCAGTTCTTC	CAWSVLYNEQFF	NA	NA	TRBV30	TRBJ2-1
TGCGCCAGCAGCTGGGGACAGATGACTGAAGCTTTCTTT	CASSWGQMTEAFF	few	TRBD1	TRBV5-1	TRBJ1-1